This TCR beta chain was captured in a study of shared clonotypes between healthy human individuals. About this clone itself: The antigen is undetermined.

Healthy and HIV-negative, the adult donors had no recent acute infections or vaccinations. The V and J ends lost 6 bases and 6 bases, in that order; junction bases with no gene match: 9. The CDR3 runs to 16 residues. Per the germline V gene, CDR1 is LNHDA and CDR2 is SQIVND (reference sequence). The assay was immunoSEQ multiplex PCR, and TCRdb's table has in-frame clones only and misses some. The sample has some 980,000 clones; around 80% are singletons. Overall study results and limits: Clonotypes not shared had lower generation probabilities than those common to all four donors. With few donors, the genetic and exposure-history diversity represented was limited.

The sequence came from a young man in good health. This chain links TRBV19 with TRBJ1-4; 11 positions agree with TRBD1. The source material was memory CD4+ T cells sorted from blood. Subset reported: CD45RA-negative fraction. CDR3 nucleotides: TGTGCCAGTAGCCGGACAGGGGGCAGAATCGATGAAAAACTGTTTTTT. This encodes CASSRTGGRIDEKLFF.